This T cell receptor (beta chain) was sequenced during a study of CD8+CD57+ T cells in acquired aplastic anemia listed by TCRdb under 2018. With respect to the entire study: Extracted DNA from sorted CD4+ and CD8+ cells averaged 3.2 ug, ranging from roughly 0.19 to 27.4 ug. CD8+CD57+ expansion was defined as a frequency above the mean frequency observed in healthy subjects.

The CDR3, from cysteine to phenylalanine, totals 12 residues. Only the CDR3 DNA stays, 36 bases, in frame from base 1. The junction shows trimming of 4 bases on V and 10 bases on J, plus 14 bases between the germline ends. Looking up the germline V gene yields CDR1 MDHEN and CDR2 SYDVKM. Profiling of TCR beta VDJ combinations and CDR3 sequences used genomic DNA as the template. An Illumina HiSeq 2000 was used for TCR repertoire sequencing. The study's processing was this. Repertoire assessment relied on Simpson's diversity index, CDR3 size and DJ length profiles, and TRBV/TRBJ rearrangement plots. Whichever DNA sequence was most abundant in the deep sequencing data was defined as the immunodominant clone. CDR3 amino acid sequences were checked for sharing between subjects and were compared against published repertoires and the VDJdb database. TCRdb trimmed the raw reads at Q25, called clones with MiXCR and kept productive beta chains. Records with the same CDR3 protein are collapsed into one entry carrying the most frequent genes and DNA. The V and J calls reflect TCRdb's pipeline rather than the authors' work. The sample data list around 150,000 distinct CDR3 sequences, and about 45% of these were observed just once. The ten most abundant clones make up less than 3% of the sample.

General study outcomes and caveats: CD8+ Simpson's diversity did not differ significantly between patients and healthy controls (P=0.060). Although roughly 30 CD8+ CDR3 sequences were shared by patients and controls, these sequences appeared highly expressed in patients and within the immunodominant clones of patients.

Flow cytometry had shown CD8+CD57+ cell expansion in the patients selected for sequencing. Every patient had a diagnosis of severe acquired aplastic anemia based on International Study of Aplastic Anemia and Agranulocytosis and Camitta criteria. At the time blood was sampled, none of the patients had received any therapy. In this study, sorted CD4+ and CD8+ T cells from the blood of healthy subjects and of severe aplastic anemia patients had their TCR repertoires deep-sequenced. In the USA, patient enrollment took place under clinicaltrials.gov protocols 00001620, 01623167, 00001397, 00071045, 00081523 and 00961064. Ficoll-Paque density gradient centrifugation was used to isolate peripheral blood mononuclear cells. Before DNA extraction, CD4+ and CD8+ T cells were sorted with FACS or magnetic beads. With regard to this clonotype: The antigen it recognizes is unknown. Base qualities are not at hand, and no much larger clone is one base apart.

The receptor's source is a human donor with aplastic anemia. The chain links TRBV28 with TRBJ2-7; the D segment cannot be called with confidence. The sequenced sample consisted of sorted CD4+, CD8+, or CD8+CD57+ T cells (not recorded which) from PBMCs. This receptor carries the CDR3 CASSCKAVDQYF. The nucleotide sequence is TGTGCCAGCAGTTGTAAGGCGGTGGACCAGTACTTC.